In this sample, the clone carrying this TCR beta chain is medium-sized. The authors amplified TCR beta CDR3 from genomic DNA using two-round multiplex PCR. During first-round PCR, primers specific to each TRBV and TRBJ gene were used. TCRdb reprocessed the multiplex PCR reads via MiXCR and lists one record per CDR3 protein. This table holds around 20,000 distinct CDR3 sequences, around 55% found once. The data originate from a study of prognosis after radiotherapy for stage I lung cancer. Study summary: The study recorded squamous cell carcinoma in several patients and adenocarcinoma in approximately twelve.

Sequences were derived from PBMCs, sampled before or after stereotactic body radiation therapy (not recorded which). The sequence came from a donor at least 50 years old with non-small cell lung cancer.

CDR3 sequence: CASSRERESYNEQFF. CDR3 coding DNA: TGTGCCAGCAGTCGGGAGCGGGAATCCTACAATGAGCAGTTCTTC. The chain employs TRBV6-2 or TRBV6-3 and TRBJ2-1; 7 bases match TRBD2. CDR1 and CDR2 (germline): MNHEY, SVGEGT. Unmatched junction bases numbered 5, after V lost 5 bases and J lost 1 base. There are 15 residues in the CDR3.